Below are 3 T cell receptor beta chains sequenced from a single sample in a study of cytomegalovirus exposure and HLA in healthy donors. PCR primers comprised 60 Vbeta and 13 Jbeta primers. Clones were sequenced by immunoSEQ multiplex PCR, and TCRdb holds only the in-frame ones, with some missing. This repertoire shows over 150,000 clones, about 71% found once; its top ten account for roughly 2.7%. Sequenced input: PBMCs. All receptors come from a woman aged 40 to 55 in good health and CMV-seropositive.

Turning to this clone: A read error may produce the germline difference seen at one junction end. This chain connects TRBV10-3 to TRBJ1-5; unclear D gene. The CDR3 has 14 amino acids. Germline CDR1 and CDR2: ENHRY and SYGVKD. The CDR3 loop reads CAISDETVNQPQNF. CDR3 bases: TGTGCCATCAGTGACGAGACTGTGAATCAGCCCCAGAATTTT.

The chain joins TRBV5-4 to TRBJ2-7; 7 nucleotides align to TRBD1. This CDR3 has 13 amino acids. CDR1 and CDR2 from the germline V gene are SGHNT and YYREEE (reference sequence). The CDR3 spells CAANSQGAYEQYF. In DNA, the CDR3 is TGTGCTGCCAATTCCCAGGGGGCCTACGAGCAGTACTTC.

The rearrangement uses TRBV13 and TRBJ2-5, with D maybe TRBD1 (6 bases). Germline values: CDR1 PRHDT, CDR2 FYEKMQ (reference sequence). This CDR3 contains 15 residues. V dropped 1 base and J dropped 1 base, with 10 bases sitting between them. DNA of the CDR3: TGTGCCAGCAGCTTAGCAGGACAGACCCAAGAGACCCAGTACTTC. As protein: CASSLAGQTQETQYF.